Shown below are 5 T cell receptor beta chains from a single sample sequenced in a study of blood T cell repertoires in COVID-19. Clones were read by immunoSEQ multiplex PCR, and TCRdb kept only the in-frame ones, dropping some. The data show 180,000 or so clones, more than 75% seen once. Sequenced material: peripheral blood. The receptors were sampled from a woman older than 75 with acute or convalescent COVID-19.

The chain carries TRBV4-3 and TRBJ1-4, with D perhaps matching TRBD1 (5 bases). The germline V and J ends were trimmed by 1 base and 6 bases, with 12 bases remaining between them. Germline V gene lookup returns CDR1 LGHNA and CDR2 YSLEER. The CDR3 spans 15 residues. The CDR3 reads CASSQVVRADEKLFF. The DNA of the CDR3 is TGCGCCAGCAGCCAAGTAGTCAGGGCTGATGAAAAACTGTTTTTT.

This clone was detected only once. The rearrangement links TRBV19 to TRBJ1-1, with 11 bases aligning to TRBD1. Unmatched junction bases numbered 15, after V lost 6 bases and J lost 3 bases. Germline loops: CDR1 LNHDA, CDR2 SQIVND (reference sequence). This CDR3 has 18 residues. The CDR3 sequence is CASRNNYMGQGGHTEAFF. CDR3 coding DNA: TGTGCCAGTAGGAACAATTATATGGGACAGGGGGGACACACTGAAGCTTTCTTT.

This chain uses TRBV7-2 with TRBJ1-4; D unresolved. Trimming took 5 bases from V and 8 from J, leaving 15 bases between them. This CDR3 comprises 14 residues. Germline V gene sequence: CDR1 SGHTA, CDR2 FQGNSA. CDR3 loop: CASSARVRAEKLFF. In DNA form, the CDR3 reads TGTGCCAGCAGCGCTAGGGTGAGGGCGGAAAAACTGTTTTTT.

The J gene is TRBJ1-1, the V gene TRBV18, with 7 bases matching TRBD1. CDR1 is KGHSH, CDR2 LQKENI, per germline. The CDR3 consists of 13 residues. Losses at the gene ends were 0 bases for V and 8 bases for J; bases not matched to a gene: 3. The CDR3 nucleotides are TGTGCCAGCTCACCACCGGGGACAGAAGAAGCTTTCTTT. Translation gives CASSPPGTEEAFF. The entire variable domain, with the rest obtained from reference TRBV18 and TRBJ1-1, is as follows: NAGVMQNPRHLVRRRGQEARLRCSPMKGHSHVYWYRQLPEEGLKFMVYLQKENIIDESGMPKERFSAEFPKEGPSILRIQQVVRGDSAAYFCASSPPGTEEAFFGQGTRLTVV.

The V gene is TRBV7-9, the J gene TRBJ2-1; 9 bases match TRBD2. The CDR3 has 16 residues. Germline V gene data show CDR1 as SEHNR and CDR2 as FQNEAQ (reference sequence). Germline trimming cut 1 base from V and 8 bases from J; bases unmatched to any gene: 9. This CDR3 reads CASSLGLAGRLYEQFF. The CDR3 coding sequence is TGTGCCAGCAGCTTAGGGCTAGCGGGAAGGCTCTATGAGCAGTTCTTC.